These T cell receptor beta chains were read from a single sample in a study of blood T cells in healthy people across ages. Each CDR3 protein is one row after TCRdb ran MiXCR on the 5' RACE reads. The data show about 1.5 million distinct CDR3 sequences, roughly 43% seen once. Sequencing was done on a sample of blood. Every receptor here comes from a woman aged 18-35 years in good health. The CDR3 runs from the conserved cysteine through the conserved F or W. D genes are given only for firm matches. Clone size is given for some rows only: seen once, a few or many times, or a class if the clone is expanded.

J,V,D,length,size,DNA,CDR3
TRBJ2-3,TRBV3-1,NA,15,few,TGTGCCAGCAGCCAAAGGAGGGAGGGCACAGATACGCAGTATTTT,CASSQRREGTDTQYF
TRBJ2-1,TRBV29-1,TRBD1,17,few,TGCAGCGTTGAACAACCCTCCGGGACAGCCACCTACAATGAGCAGTTCTTC,CSVEQPSGTATYNEQFF
TRBJ2-2,TRBV12-3/TRBV12-4,TRBD1,15,NA,TGTGCCAGCAGTCCGACAGACAGGGTAACCGGGGAGCTGTTTTTT,CASSPTDRVTGELFF
TRBJ1-5,TRBV28,NA,14,NA,TGTGCCAGCATTCGTATAGATAGCAATCAGCCCCAGCATTTT,CASIRIDSNQPQHF
TRBJ2-5,TRBV6-2/TRBV6-3,TRBD1,15,NA,TGTGCCAGCAGTTCGGACAGGGCCGAGGCGGAGACCCAGTACTTC,CASSSDRAEAETQYF
TRBJ2-5,TRBV20-1,NA,14,few,TGCAGTGCTAGAGATGGGAAGGGGGGGAGGACCCAGTACTTC,CSARDGKGGRTQYF
TRBJ2-3,TRBV7-8,NA,14,NA,TGTGCCAGCAGCCCCCTGCGGGCCACAGATACGCAGTATTTT,CASSPLRATDTQYF
TRBJ1-5,TRBV2,NA,13,NA,TGTGCCAGCAGTGACAGGGCGGTAGGGCCCCAGCATTTT,CASSDRAVGPQHF
TRBJ2-7,TRBV10-3,TRBD2,16,many,TGTGCCATCAGTGGGAGTATGACTAGCGGGTCCTACGAGCAGTACTTC,CAISGSMTSGSYEQYF
TRBJ2-7,TRBV6-1,TRBD2,15,few,TGTGCCAGCAGTGTTCGGCGGGAGTCCTACAATGAGCAGTACTTC,CASSVRRESYNEQYF
TRBJ1-2,TRBV29-1,TRBD1,13,NA,TGCAGCGTTGTAACAGGGGGTAGCTATGGCTACACCTTC,CSVVTGGSYGYTF
TRBJ1-6,TRBV2,NA,14,few,TGTGCCAGCAGTGCGGACAGTGCAAATTCACCCCTCCACTTT,CASSADSANSPLHF